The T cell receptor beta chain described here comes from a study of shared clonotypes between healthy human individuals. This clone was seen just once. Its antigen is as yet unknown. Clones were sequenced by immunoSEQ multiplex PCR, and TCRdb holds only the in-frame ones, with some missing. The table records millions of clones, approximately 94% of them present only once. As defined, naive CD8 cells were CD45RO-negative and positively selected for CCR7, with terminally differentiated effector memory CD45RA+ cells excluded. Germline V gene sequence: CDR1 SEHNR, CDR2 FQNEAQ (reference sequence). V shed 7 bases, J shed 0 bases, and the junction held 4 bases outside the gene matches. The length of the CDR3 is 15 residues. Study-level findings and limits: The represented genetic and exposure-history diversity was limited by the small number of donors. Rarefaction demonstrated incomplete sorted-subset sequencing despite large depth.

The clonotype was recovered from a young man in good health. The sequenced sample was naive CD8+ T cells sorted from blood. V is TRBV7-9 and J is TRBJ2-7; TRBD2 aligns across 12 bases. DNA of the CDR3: TGTGCCAGCATCCCGACTAGCGGGAGCTCCTACGAGCAGTACTTC. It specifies CASIPTSGSSYEQYF.